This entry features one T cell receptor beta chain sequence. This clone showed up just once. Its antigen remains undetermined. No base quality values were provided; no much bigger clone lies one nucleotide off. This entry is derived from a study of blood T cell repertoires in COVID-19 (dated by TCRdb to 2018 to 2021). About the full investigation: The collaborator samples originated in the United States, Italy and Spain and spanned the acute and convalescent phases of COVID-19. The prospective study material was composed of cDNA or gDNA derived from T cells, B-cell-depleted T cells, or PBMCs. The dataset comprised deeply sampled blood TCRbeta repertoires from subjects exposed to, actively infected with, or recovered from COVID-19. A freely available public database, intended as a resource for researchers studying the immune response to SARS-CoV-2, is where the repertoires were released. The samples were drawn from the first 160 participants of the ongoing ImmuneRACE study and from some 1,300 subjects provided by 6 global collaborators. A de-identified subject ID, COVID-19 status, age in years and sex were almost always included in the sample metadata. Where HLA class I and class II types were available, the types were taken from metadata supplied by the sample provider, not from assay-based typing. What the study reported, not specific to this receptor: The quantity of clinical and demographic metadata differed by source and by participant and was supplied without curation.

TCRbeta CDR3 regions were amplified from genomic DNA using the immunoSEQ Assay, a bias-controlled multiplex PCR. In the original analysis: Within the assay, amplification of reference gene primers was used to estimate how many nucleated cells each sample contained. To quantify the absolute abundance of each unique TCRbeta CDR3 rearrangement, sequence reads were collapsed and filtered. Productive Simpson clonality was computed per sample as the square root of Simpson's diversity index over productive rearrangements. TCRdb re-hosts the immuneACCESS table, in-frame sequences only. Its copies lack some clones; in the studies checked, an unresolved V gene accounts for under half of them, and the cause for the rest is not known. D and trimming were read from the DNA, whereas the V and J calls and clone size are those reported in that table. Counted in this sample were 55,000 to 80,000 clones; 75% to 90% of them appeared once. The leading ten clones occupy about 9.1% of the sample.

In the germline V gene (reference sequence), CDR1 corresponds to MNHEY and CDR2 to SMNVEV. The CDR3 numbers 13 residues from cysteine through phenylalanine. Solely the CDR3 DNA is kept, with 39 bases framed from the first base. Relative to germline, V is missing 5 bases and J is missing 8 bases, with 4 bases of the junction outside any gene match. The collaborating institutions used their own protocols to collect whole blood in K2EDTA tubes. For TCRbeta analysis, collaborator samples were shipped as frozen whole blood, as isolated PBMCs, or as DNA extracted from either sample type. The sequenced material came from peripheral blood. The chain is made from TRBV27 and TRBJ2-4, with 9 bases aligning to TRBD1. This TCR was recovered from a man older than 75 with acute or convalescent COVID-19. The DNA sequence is TGTGCCAGCAGTATTGACAGGGGGGACATTCAGTACTTC. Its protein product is CASSIDRGDIQYF.